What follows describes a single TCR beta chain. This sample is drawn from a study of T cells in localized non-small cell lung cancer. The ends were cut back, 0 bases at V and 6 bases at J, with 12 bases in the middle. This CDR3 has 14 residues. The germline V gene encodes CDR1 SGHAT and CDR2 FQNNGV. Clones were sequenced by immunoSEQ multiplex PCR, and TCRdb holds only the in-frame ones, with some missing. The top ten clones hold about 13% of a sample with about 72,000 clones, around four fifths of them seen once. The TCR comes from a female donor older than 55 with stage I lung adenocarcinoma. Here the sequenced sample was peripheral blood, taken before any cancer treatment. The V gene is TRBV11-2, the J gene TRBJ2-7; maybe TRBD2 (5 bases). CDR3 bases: TGTGCCAGCAGCTTAGAGGGAGTGATTCGCGAGCAGTACTTC. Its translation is CASSLEGVIREQYF.